This entry features one T cell receptor (beta chain) sequence. The data were obtained in a study of circulating and synovial CD4+ cells in juvenile arthritis. V lost 1 base to trimming and J lost 6 bases, with 13 bases between them. The CDR3 covers 15 residues. CDR1 is LNHDA and CDR2 is SQIVND in the germline V gene (reference sequence). Libraries were prepared by immunoSEQ multiplex PCR; TCRdb keeps only in-frame clonotypes and omits some of them. The sample records about 14,000 clones, roughly 83% being singletons. The clonotype originates from a human patient with juvenile idiopathic arthritis. Some clones in this sample may be carry-over from other donors' samples. The gene calls are TRBV19 and TRBJ1-5, with D hard to call. Sequencing was carried out using CD4+ T cells from synovial fluid. Written as DNA, the CDR3 is TGTGCCAGTAGTATAGGACCCTTAGAGGGTCAGCCCCAGCATTTT. Protein: CASSIGPLEGQPQHF.